This T cell receptor (beta chain) stems from a study of T cell repertoires in cytomegalovirus infection. Germline V CDR1 and CDR2: SGHRS, YFSETQ. With 2 bases clipped from V and 2 bases from J, the junction kept 3 bases outside the gene matches. This CDR3 has 14 amino acids. Concerning this clonotype: The antigen is undetermined.

TCRdb passed the reads through MiXCR, listing each CDR3 protein once. The repertoire holds under 850,000 distinct CDR3 sequences, about 33% seen once, with around a sixth in the top ten. This chain connects TRBV5-1 to TRBJ2-7; 8 bases match TRBD1. This clonotype was obtained from a human donor in good health (CMV status not recorded). Some clones in this sample may be carry-over from other donors' samples. Sequenced material: cultured PBMCs, taken from culture after CMV antigen stimulation. The CDR3: CASSLRDRTYEQYF. DNA for the CDR3: TGCGCCAGCAGCTTAAGGGACAGGACCTACGAGCAGTACTTC. Together with reference TRBV5-1 and TRBJ2-7, the CDR3 gives the full variable domain: KAGVTQTPRYLIKTRGQQVTLSCSPISGHRSVSWYQQTPGQGLQFLFEYFSETQRNKGNFPGRFSGRQFSNSRSEMNVSTLELGDSALYLCASSLRDRTYEQYFGPGTRLTVT.